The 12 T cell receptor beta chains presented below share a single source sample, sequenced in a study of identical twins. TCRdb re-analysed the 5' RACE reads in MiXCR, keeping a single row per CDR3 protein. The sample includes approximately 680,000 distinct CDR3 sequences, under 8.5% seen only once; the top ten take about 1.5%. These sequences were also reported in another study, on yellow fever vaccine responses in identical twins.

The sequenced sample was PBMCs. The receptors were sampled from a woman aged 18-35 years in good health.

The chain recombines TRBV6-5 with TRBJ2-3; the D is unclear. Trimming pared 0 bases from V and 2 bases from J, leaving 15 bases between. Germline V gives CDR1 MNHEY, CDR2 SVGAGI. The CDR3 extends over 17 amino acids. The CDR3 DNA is TGTGCCAGCAGTTACTCGAAAGTGAGCGATTACACAGATACGCAGTATTTT. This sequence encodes CASSYSKVSDYTDTQYF.

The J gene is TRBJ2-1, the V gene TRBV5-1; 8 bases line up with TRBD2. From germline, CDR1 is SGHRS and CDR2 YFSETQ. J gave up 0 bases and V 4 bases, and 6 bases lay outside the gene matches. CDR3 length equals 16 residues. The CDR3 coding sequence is TGCGCCAGCAGCACCACAGCGGGAGTCTCCTACAATGAGCAGTTCTTC. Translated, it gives CASSTTAGVSYNEQFF.

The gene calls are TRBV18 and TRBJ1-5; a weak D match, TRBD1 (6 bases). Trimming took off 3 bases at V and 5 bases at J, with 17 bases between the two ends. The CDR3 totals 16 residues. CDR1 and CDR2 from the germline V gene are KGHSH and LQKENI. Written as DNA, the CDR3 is TGTGCCAGCTCACCGCTTCCAGGGGAACGGGATCAGCCCCAGCATTTT. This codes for CASSPLPGERDQPQHF.

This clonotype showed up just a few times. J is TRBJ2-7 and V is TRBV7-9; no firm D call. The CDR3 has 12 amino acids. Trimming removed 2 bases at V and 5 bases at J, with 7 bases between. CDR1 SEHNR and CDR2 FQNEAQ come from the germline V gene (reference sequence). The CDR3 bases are TGTGCCAGCAGCTTACGGTTCGACGAGCAGTACTTC. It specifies CASSLRFDEQYF.

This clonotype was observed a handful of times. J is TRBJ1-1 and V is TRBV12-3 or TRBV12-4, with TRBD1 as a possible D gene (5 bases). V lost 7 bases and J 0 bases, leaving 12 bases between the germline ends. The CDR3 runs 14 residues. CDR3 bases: TGTGCCAGCACTACTACAGGCCTGAACACTGAAGCTTTCTTT. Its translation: CASTTTGLNTEAFF.

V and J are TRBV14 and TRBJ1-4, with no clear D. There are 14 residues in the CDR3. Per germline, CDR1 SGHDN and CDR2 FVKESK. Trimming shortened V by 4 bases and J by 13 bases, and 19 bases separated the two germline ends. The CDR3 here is CASSLPDLRGRLFF. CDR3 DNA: TGTGCCAGCAGCCTCCCGGACCTTCGTGGTCGACTGTTTTTT.

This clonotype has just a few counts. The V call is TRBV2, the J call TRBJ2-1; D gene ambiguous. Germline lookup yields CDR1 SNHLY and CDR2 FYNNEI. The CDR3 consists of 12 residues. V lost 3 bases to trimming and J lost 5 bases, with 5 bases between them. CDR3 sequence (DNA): TGTGCCAGCAGTGATCTGAACAATGAGCAGTTCTTC. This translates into CASSDLNNEQFF.

DNA for the CDR3: TGCAGTGCTGCCGCCGGGACAGCCCTCGAGACCCAGTACTTC. Encoded protein: CSAAAGTALETQYF. This chain connects TRBV20-1 to TRBJ2-5; TRBD1 aligns across 7 bases. CDR3 size: 14 residues. Germline trimming cut 5 bases from V and 5 bases from J; bases unmatched to any gene: 11. CDR1 DFQATT and CDR2 SNEGSKA come from the germline V gene (reference sequence).

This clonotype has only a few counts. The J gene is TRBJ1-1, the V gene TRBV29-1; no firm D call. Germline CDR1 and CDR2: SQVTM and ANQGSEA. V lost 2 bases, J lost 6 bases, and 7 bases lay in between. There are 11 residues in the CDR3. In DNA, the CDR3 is TGCAGCGTTGAATCTGGGGCTGAAGCTTTCTTT. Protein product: CSVESGAEAFF.

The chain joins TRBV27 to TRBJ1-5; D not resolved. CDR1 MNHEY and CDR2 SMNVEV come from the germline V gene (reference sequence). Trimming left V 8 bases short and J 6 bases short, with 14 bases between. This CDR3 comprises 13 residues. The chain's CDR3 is CASGKGGFQPQHF. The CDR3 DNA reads TGTGCCAGCGGTAAGGGAGGATTTCAGCCCCAGCATTTT.

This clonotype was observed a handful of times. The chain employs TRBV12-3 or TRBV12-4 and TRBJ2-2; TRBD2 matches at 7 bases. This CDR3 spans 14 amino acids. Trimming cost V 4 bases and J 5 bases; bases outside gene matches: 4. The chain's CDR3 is CASSWGSGTGELFF. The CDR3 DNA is TGTGCCAGCAGTTGGGGTAGCGGGACCGGGGAGCTGTTTTTT.

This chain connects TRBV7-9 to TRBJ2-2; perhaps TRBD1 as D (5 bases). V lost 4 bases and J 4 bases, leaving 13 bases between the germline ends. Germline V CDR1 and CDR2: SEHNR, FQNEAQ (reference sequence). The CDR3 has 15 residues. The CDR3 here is CASSSFRAGTGELFF. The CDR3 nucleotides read TGTGCCAGCAGCTCGTTCAGGGCCGGCACCGGGGAGCTGTTTTTT.